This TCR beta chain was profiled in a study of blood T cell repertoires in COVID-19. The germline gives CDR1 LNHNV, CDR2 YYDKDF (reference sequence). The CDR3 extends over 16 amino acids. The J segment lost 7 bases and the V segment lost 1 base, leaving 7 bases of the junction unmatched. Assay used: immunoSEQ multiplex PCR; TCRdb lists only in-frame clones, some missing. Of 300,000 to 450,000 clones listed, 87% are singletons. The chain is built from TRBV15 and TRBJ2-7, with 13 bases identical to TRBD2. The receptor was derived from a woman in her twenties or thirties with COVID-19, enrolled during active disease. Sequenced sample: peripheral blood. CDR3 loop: CATSRAVTGLAGEQYF. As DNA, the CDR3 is TGTGCCACCAGCAGAGCTGTGACGGGACTAGCGGGGGAGCAGTACTTC. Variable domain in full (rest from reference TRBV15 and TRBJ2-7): DAMVIQNPRYQVTQFGKPVTLSCSQTLNHNVMYWYQQKSSQAPKLLFHYYDKDFNNEADTPDNFQSRRPNTSFCFLDIRSPGLGDTAMYLCATSRAVTGLAGEQYFGPGTRLTVT.